This T cell receptor beta chain stems from a study of CD8+ T cells in alopecia areata. Study context: Severity scores in treated patients reflected the percentage of scalp affected. Study results and caveats: Clonality exceeded that of normal scalp in lesional scalp, most notably in alopecia totalis/universalis. In scalp, tofacitinib significantly decreased clonality and expanded CD8+ clones among the top 100.

As regards this clone: Antigen unknown.

Extracted RNA was reverse transcribed, and the resulting cDNA served as sequencing template. TCRdb's copy holds only in-frame clones and misses some; the assay was immunoSEQ multiplex PCR. The sample has hundreds of thousands of clones, about three fifths seen once. The trim removed 5 bases at V and 5 bases at J, leaving 9 bases unmatched. Germline V gene sequence: CDR1 SGHAT, CDR2 FQNNGV. There are 15 residues in the CDR3. Described treatment: oral pan-JAK inhibitor, 5-10 mg twice daily. The receptor was isolated from a human donor with alopecia areata. The specimen comprised CD4+ T cells sorted from blood, sampled between weeks 51 and 52, from a patient treated with tofacitinib. This chain links TRBV11-2 with TRBJ2-7, with 10 bases that match TRBD1. CDR3 sequence reads: CASSTGQGDRNEQYF. The CDR3 DNA reads as TGTGCCAGCAGCACAGGACAGGGGGATCGTAACGAGCAGTACTTC.